This TCR beta chain was sequenced for a study of shared clonotypes between healthy human individuals. Study-level information: Donor composition was a couple of women and three men, aged 18 to 49.

TCRdb's copy holds only in-frame clones and misses some; the assay was immunoSEQ multiplex PCR. The sample has about 1 million clones, 65% to 80% seen once. This receptor was obtained from a man in his late teens or twenties in good health. The sample was memory CD4+ T cells sorted from blood. Subset of the sample: CD45RA-negative fraction.

The CDR3 sequence: CASSLGRTSGNDYEQYF. DNA of the CDR3: TGTGCCAGCAGCTTAGGACGGACTAGCGGGAACGACTACGAGCAGTACTTC. This rearrangement joins TRBV7-9 to TRBJ2-7; 12 bases map to TRBD2. Germline trimming cut 1 base from V and 3 bases from J; bases unmatched to any gene: 7. The CDR3 covers 17 residues. Germline V gives CDR1 SEHNR, CDR2 FQNEAQ (reference sequence).